This T cell receptor beta chain emerged from a study of T cells in Graves' hyperthyroidism and ophthalmopathy. Germline V gene sequence: CDR1 SGHAT, CDR2 FQNNGV. Trimming removed 5 bases from V and 3 bases from J; junction bases left unmatched: 5. This CDR3 comprises 14 residues. This clonotype was counted ten times or more. Authors of the study amplified TCR beta CDR3 regions from RNA transcripts. The TCR CDR3 was amplified in a first-round RT-PCR using the HTBI primer set. TCRdb reprocessed the multiplex PCR reads with MiXCR, giving one entry per CDR3 protein. Of under 350,000 distinct CDR3 sequences in the sample, approximately 18% were seen once.

The receptor's source is a woman between 45 and 65 years old with Graves' hyperthyroidism. Sequencing was performed on blood. The chain joins TRBV11-2 to TRBJ2-7; 9 nucleotides agree with TRBD1. CDR3 sequence reads: CASSKRTGDYEQYF. The CDR3, as DNA: TGTGCCAGCAGCAAGAGGACAGGGGACTACGAGCAGTACTTC. Variable domain in full (rest from reference TRBV11-2 and TRBJ2-7): EAGVAQSPRYKIIEKRQSVAFWCNPISGHATLYWYQQILGQGPKLLIQFQNNGVVDDSQLPKDRFSAERLKGVDSTLKIQPAKLEDSAVYLCASSKRTGDYEQYFGPGTRLTVT.